The clone carrying this TCR beta chain appeared a few times. Its antigen remains unknown. The data derive from a study of OX40 agonist ivuxolimab in advanced cancers. Overall study results and limits: Partly responding patients at 0.1-3.0 mg/kg showed some of the smallest clonal expansion. Among some nonresponders, normalized T-cell clonal expansion was also low.

This CDR3 has 15 residues. CDR1 SGHKS and CDR2 YYEKEE come from the germline V gene (reference sequence). The V end was cut by 0 bases, the J end by 3 bases, with 10 bases between. Assay: immunoSEQ multiplex PCR; the TCRdb copy retains only in-frame clones and omits some. Among about 67,000 clones listed, about 85% were seen once. The sequence was collected from an adult with an advanced solid tumor such as melanoma, head and neck, liver or kidney cancer. The sequencing here drew on CD4+ or CD8+ T cells sorted from blood, taken in a trial of the OX40 agonist ivuxolimab. The chain combines TRBV5-5 with TRBJ1-5, with D perhaps TRBD1 (5 bases). The CDR3 loop reads CASSLGRGANQPQHF. The CDR3 DNA is TGTGCCAGCAGCTTGGGACGCGGGGCCAATCAGCCCCAGCATTTT. Using reference TRBV5-5 and TRBJ1-5 for the parts outside the CDR3, the full variable domain is DAGVTQSPTHLIKTRGQQVTLRCSPISGHKSVSWYQQVLGQGPQFIFQYYEKEERGRGNFPDRFSARQFPNYSSELNVNALLLGDSALYLCASSLGRGANQPQHFGDGTRLSIL.